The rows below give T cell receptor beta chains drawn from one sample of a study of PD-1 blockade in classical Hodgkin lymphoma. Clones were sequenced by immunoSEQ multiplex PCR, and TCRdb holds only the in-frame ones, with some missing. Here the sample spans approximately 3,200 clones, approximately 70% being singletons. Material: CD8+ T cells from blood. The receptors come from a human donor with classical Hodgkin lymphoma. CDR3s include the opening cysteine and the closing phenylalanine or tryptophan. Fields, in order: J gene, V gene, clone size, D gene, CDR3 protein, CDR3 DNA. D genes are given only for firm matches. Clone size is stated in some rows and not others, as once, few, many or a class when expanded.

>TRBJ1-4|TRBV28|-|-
CASGLIGGELFF
TGTGCCAGCGGGTTGATCGGCGGAGAACTGTTTTTT
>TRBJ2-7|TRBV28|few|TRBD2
CASSNELAGGGEQYF
TGTGCCAGCAGTAACGAACTAGCGGGAGGAGGCGAGCAGTACTTC
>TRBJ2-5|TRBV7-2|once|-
CASSLEEQGWGFQETQYF
TGTGCCAGCAGCTTAGAGGAACAGGGTTGGGGATTCCAAGAGACCCAGTACTTC
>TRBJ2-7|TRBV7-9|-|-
CASSLKAAGTLEQYF
TGTGCCAGCAGCTTAAAAGCTGCAGGAACTTTAGAGCAGTACTTC
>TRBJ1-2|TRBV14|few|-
CASSQAGVHGYTF
TGTGCCAGCAGCCAAGCAGGGGTCCATGGCTACACCTTC
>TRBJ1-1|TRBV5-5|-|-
CASSLAGNTEAFF
TGTGCCAGCAGCTTGGCAGGGAACACTGAAGCTTTCTTT
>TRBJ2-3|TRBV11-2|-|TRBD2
CASSPPAGGIHTDTQYF
TGTGCCAGCAGCCCCCCAGCGGGAGGCATCCACACAGATACGCAGTATTTT
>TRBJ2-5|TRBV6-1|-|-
CASSGQGLPQETQYF
TGTGCCAGCAGTGGCCAGGGACTGCCGCAAGAGACCCAGTACTTC
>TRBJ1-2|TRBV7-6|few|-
CASSEWTAFRAGGVYGYTF
TGTGCCAGCAGCGAATGGACCGCCTTTCGGGCCGGAGGCGTCTATGGCTACACCTTC
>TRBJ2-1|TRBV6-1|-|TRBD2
CASSETPEASGNEQFF
TGTGCCAGCAGTGAAACCCCCGAAGCTAGCGGGAATGAGCAGTTCTTC
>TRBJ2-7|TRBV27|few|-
CASSLQFSYEQYF
TGTGCCAGCAGTTTGCAGTTCTCCTACGAGCAGTACTTC
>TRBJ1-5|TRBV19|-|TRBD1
CASSMGQVGNQPQHF
TGTGCCAGTAGTATGGGACAGGTCGGCAATCAGCCCCAGCATTTT
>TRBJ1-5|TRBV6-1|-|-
CASSELRRGLYSNQPQHF
TGTGCCAGCAGTGAATTACGGCGGGGGCTTTATAGCAATCAGCCCCAGCATTTT
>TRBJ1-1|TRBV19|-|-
CASSIGGVWMGTEAFF
TGTGCCAGTAGTATAGGAGGGGTGTGGATGGGCACTGAAGCTTTCTTT
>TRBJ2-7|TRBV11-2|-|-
CASGTAYSSYEQYF
TGTGCCAGCGGAACAGCTTACTCCTCCTACGAGCAGTACTTC
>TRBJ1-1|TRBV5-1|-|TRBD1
CASSNRQGMNTEAFF
TGCGCCAGCAGCAACCGACAGGGAATGAACACTGAAGCTTTCTTT
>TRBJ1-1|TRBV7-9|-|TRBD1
CASSLGTGRMNTEAFF
TGTGCCAGCAGCCTTGGGACAGGGCGCATGAACACTGAAGCTTTCTTT
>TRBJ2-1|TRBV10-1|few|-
CASSVSLEYNEQFF
TGCGCCAGCAGTGTTAGTCTAGAGTACAATGAGCAGTTCTTC
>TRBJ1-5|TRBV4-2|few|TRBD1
CASSQDGQGNQPQHF
TGTGCCAGCAGCCAAGACGGACAGGGCAATCAGCCCCAGCATTTT
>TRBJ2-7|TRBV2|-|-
CASSGLKRGPYEQYF
TGTGCCAGCAGTGGCCTCAAGAGGGGCCCCTACGAGCAGTACTTC
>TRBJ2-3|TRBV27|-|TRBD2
CASSSALAGGTDTQYF
TGTGCCAGCAGTTCTGCACTAGCGGGAGGAACAGATACGCAGTATTTT
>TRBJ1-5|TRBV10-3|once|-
CAISEIGGGGPNQPQHF
TGTGCCATCAGTGAAATTGGGGGTGGGGGCCCCAATCAGCCCCAGCATTTT
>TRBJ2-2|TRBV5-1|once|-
CASSLVQGETGELFF
TGCGCCAGCAGCTTGGTACAGGGAGAAACCGGGGAGCTGTTTTTT
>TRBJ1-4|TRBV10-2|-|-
CASSEGEMVTNEKLFF
TGCGCCAGCAGTGAGGGAGAGATGGTAACTAATGAAAAACTGTTTTTT